A single TCR beta chain is shown here with its context. The target antigen is unknown. The data derive from a study of blood T cells in healthy people across ages. General study results and limits: The CMV status of each donor remained undetermined, and this could have confounded shifts in expanded clonotypes.

Sample-barcoded 5' priming and a J-beta primer mix drove a second PCR of about 6 to 12 cycles. TCRdb fed the 5' RACE reads into MiXCR, producing one record per CDR3 protein. The sample yields some 760,000 distinct CDR3 sequences, roughly 25% seen once. Germline V gene data show CDR1 as SGHAT and CDR2 as FQNNGV. The CDR3 contains 15 residues. The same sample was also used in a study of T cells of mothers and their children.

This sequence originates from a boy aged 5 to 17 in good health. Sequences were obtained from blood. V gene TRBV11-2 combines with J gene TRBJ2-1, with 8 bases matching TRBD1. The DNA matches TRBJ2-7 better at its end, which makes the J call doubtful. The CDR3 DNA reads TGTGCCAGCAGCTCCTCGACAGGGGTGAACTACGAGCAGTACTTC. This translates into CASSSSTGVNYEQYF.